Included here is one TCR beta chain sequence, with context. This sample is part of a study of T cell responses to AZD1222 COVID-19 vaccine. The table came from immunoSEQ multiplex PCR; TCRdb's copy has only in-frame clones and leaves some out. The table has roughly 55,000 clones, roughly 87% seen once. Germline-derived CDR1 and CDR2 are SGHAT and FQNNGV. The CDR3 is 15 amino acids. The V end was cut by 1 base, the J end by 9 bases, with 13 bases between. The clonotype comes from an adult in good health. This chain connects TRBV11-2 to TRBJ1-6, with D possibly being TRBD1 (5 bases). The material was peripheral blood, obtained on day 0 of AZD1222 vaccination. The CDR3 loop is CASSLGGGSISPLHF. CDR3 bases: TGTGCCAGCAGCTTAGGGGGGGGTAGTATTTCACCCCTCCACTTT.